This entry is about one T cell receptor (beta chain). What it binds is unknown. TCRdb reanalysed the reads using MiXCR and keeps one entry per CDR3 protein. The sample contains 150,000 to 180,000 distinct CDR3 sequences, about a quarter of which appear only once. This record belongs to a study of T cell repertoires in cytomegalovirus infection. Study context: From public TCR beta signatures came an indication of both CMV infection and matching HLA type.

Study conclusions and caveats: In two of eight donors, the top clonotype was HLA-C-restricted CMV-specific. Carriers of CMV and the relevant HLA type were discriminated by public TCR beta frequency.

The sample taken for sequencing was PBMCs. This receptor was taken from a human donor in good health (CMV status not recorded). Some clones in this sample may be carry-over from other donors' samples.

CDR3 sequence: CSVEDPQGAAQHF. CDR3 in DNA: TGCAGCGTTGAAGACCCCCAGGGAGCCGCCCAGCATTTT. V gene TRBV29-1 combines with J gene TRBJ1-5, with a tentative D call TRBD1 (5 bases). The V end was cut by 0 bases, the J end by 11 bases, with 14 bases between. The V gene's germline CDR1 is SQVTM and CDR2 ANQGSEA. This CDR3 has 13 residues. Together with reference TRBV29-1 and TRBJ1-5, the CDR3 gives the full variable domain: SAVISQKPSRDICQRGTSLTIQCQVDSQVTMMFWYRQQPGQSLTLIATANQGSEATYESGFVIDKFPISRPNLTFSTLTVSNMSPEDSSIYLCSVEDPQGAAQHFGDGTRLSIL.